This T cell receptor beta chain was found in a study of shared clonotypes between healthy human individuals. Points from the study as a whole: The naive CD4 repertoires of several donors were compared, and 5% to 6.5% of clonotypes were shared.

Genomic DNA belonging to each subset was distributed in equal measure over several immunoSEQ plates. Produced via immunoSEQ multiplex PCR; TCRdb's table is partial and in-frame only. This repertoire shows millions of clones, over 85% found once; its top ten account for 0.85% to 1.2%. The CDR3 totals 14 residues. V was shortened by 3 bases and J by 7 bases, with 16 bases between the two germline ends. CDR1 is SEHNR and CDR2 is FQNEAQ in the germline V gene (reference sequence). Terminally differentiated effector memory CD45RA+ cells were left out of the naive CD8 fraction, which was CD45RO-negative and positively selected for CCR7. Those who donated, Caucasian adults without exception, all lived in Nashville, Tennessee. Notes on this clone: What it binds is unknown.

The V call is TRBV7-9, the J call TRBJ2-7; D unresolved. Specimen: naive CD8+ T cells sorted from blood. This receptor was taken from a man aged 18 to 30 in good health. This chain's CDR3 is CASSFPQDIGEQYF. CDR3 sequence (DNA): TGTGCCAGCAGCTTTCCCCAGGATATCGGGGAGCAGTACTTC.